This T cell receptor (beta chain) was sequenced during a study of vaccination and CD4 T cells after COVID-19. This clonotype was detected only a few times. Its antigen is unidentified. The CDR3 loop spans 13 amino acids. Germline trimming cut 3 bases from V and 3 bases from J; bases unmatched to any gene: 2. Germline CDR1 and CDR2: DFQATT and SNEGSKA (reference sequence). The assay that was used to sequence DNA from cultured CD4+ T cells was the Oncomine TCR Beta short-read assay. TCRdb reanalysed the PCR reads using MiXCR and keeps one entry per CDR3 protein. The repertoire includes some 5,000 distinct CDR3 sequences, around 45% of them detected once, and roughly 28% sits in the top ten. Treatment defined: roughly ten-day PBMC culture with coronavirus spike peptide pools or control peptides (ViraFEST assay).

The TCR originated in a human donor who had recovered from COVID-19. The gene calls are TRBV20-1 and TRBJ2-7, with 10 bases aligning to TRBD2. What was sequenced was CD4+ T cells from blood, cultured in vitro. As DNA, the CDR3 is TGCAGTGCTAGGGCTAGCGGGAGCTACGAGCAGTACTTC. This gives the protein CSARASGSYEQYF.